The entry that follows covers one TCR beta chain sequence. The data stem from a study of OX40 agonist ivuxolimab in advanced cancers. Germline-derived CDR1 and CDR2 are MNHEY and SMNVEV (reference sequence). Trimming shortened V by 1 base and J by 1 base, and 8 bases separated the two germline ends. The CDR3 spans 14 residues. Sequenced by immunoSEQ multiplex PCR; TCRdb stores in-frame clones only, minus some. The sample lists some 60,000 clones, over 75% seen once, with roughly 2% in the top ten. The sample was CD4+ or CD8+ T cells sorted from blood, taken in a trial of the OX40 agonist ivuxolimab. This receptor was obtained from an adult with an advanced solid tumor such as melanoma, head and neck, liver or kidney cancer. This chain links TRBV27 with TRBJ2-7; the D is unclear. CDR3 sequence: CASSLFDGSYEQYF. Here the CDR3 DNA reads TGTGCCAGCAGTTTATTCGACGGGTCCTACGAGCAGTACTTC.